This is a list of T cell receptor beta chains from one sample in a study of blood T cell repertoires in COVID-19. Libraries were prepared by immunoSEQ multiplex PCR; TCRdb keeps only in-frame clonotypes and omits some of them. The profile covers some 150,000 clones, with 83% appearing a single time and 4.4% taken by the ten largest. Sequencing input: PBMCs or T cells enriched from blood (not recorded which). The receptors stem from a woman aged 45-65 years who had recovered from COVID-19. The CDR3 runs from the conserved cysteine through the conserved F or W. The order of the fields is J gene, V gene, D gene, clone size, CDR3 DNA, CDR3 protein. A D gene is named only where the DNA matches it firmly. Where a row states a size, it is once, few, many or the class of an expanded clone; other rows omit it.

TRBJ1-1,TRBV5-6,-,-,TGTGCCAGCAGCTTGGTTGCAGGGGAAGCTTTCTTT,CASSLVAGEAFF
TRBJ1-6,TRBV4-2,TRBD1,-,TGTGCCAGCAGCCAAGATAGGCCGGGACAGGGAAATTCACCCCTCCACTTT,CASSQDRPGQGNSPLHF
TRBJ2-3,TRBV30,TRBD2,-,TGTGCCTCTAGCGGGGGGGCCTCAGATACGCAGTATTTT,CASSGGASDTQYF
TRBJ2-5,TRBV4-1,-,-,TGCGCCAGCAGCCGCGTCCAGGGCGAGACCCAGTACTTC,CASSRVQGETQYF
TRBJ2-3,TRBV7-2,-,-,TGTGCCAGCAGCACGTACAGGGACGCCGGGGATACGCAGTATTTT,CASSTYRDAGDTQYF
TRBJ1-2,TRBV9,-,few,TGTGCCAGCAGCGCCTCGGGGACTGCAGCTTATGGCTACACCTTC,CASSASGTAAYGYTF
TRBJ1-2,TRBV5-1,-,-,TGCGCCAGCAGCTTAGACCCGGGCGGGAGTAATGGCTACACCTTC,CASSLDPGGSNGYTF
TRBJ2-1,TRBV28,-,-,TGTGCCAGCAGTTTGAAGGGGAGGTCCTACAATGAGCAGTTCTTC,CASSLKGRSYNEQFF
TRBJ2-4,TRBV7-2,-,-,TGTGCCAGCAGCTTGTCAGGGGTATCTCCCAAAAACATTCAGTACTTC,CASSLSGVSPKNIQYF
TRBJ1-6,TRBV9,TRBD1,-,TGTGCCAGCAGCGTCGGACAGGGTGATGTACCCCTCCACTTT,CASSVGQGDVPLHF
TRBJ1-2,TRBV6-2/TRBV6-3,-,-,TGTGCCAGCAGTTACTCGACACGGGGAGGGGCCGGCTACACCTTC,CASSYSTRGGAGYTF
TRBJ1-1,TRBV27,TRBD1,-,TGTGCCAGCAGTTCCTACAGGGGGAGGAAGGCTGAAGCTTTCTTT,CASSSYRGRKAEAFF
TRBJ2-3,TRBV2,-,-,TGTGCCAGCAGTGTCGCAGATACGCAGTATTTT,CASSVADTQYF
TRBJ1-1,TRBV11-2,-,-,TGTGCCAGCAGCTTCTTTCGAGGCGCTGAAGCTTTCTTT,CASSFFRGAEAFF
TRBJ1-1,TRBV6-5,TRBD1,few,TGTGCCAGCAGCCTCGGCCGGGACAGGGGCGCTGAAGCTTTCTTT,CASSLGRDRGAEAFF
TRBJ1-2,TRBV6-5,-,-,TGTGCCAGCAGCAACCTAGGGGGAATAGAGTATGGCTACACCTTC,CASSNLGGIEYGYTF
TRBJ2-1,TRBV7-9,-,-,TGTGCCAGCAGCTTAGGGCTGGACTCACCCACCGGAGTCTTC,CASSLGLDSPTGVF
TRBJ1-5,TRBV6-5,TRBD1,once,TGTGCCAGCAGCCGTGGACAGGTTGGGCAGCCCCAGCATTTT,CASSRGQVGQPQHF
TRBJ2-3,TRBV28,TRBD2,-,TGTGCCAGCACGCGGGGGGGGCGGGCAGATACGCAGTATTTT,CASTRGGRADTQYF
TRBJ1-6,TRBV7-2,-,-,TGTGCCAGCAGCGCCCAGGACAGTGAGCGGACACCCCTCCACTTT,CASSAQDSERTPLHF
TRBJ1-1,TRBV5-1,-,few,TGCGCCAGCAGGCGGGACTCAAAAGCTTTCTTT,CASRRDSKAFF
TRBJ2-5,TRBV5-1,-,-,TGCGCCAGCAGCTCTCCCGGGGGGCGGGAGACCCAGTACTTC,CASSSPGGRETQYF
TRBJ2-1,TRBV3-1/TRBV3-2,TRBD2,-,TGTGCCAGCAGCCGCCTCGGGGGGGTAAATGAGCAGTTCTTC,CASSRLGGVNEQFF
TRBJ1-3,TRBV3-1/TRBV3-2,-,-,TGTGCCAGCAGCCCCAGGCTGGGCACCATATATTTT,CASSPRLGTIYF
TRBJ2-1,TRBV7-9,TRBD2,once,TGTGCCAGCAGCTTCCGACTAGCGGGAGGTATTGAGCAGTTCTTC,CASSFRLAGGIEQFF
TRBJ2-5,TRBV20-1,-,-,TGCAGTGCTAGTGGCGGGACCATCCAAGAGACCCAGTACTTC,CSASGGTIQETQYF
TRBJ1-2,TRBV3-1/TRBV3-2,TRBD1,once,TGTGCCAGCAGCCCATACTCGACAGGGGGCAGTGGCTACACCTTC,CASSPYSTGGSGYTF
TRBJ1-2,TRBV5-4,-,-,TGTGCCAGCAGCTATAATCAGGGCGCGAATGGCTACACCTTC,CASSYNQGANGYTF
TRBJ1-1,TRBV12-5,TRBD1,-,TGTGCTAGTGGGGACAGGGAGAGGGGTACTGAAGCTTTCTTT,CASGDRERGTEAFF
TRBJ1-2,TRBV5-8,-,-,TGTGCCAGCAGAGGAGTTTATGGCTACACCTTC,CASRGVYGYTF
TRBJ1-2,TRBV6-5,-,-,TGTGCCAGCAGTTTCCCCCCGGGAGGCTACACCTTC,CASSFPPGGYTF
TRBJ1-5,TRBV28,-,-,TGTGCCAGTATGTGGGGGGGCGGTAGCAATCAGCCCCAGCATTTT,CASMWGGGSNQPQHF
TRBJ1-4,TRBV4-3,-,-,TGCGCCAGCAGCCAATCTGGACAGACCCGAGGAGAAAAACTGTTTTTT,CASSQSGQTRGEKLFF
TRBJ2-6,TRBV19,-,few,TGTGCCAGTAGTTGGGCCGACTCTGGGGCCAACGTCCTGACTTTC,CASSWADSGANVLTF
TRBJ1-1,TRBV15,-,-,TGTGCCACCAGCAGAGATCGGGAAAGCGGTGACACTGAAGCTTTCTTT,CATSRDRESGDTEAFF
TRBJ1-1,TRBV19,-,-,TGTGCCAGTAGTATAGATCGGGACACTGAAGCTTTCTTT,CASSIDRDTEAFF
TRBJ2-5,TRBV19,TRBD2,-,TGTGCCAGTAATCGCATACGGGAGGGCCAAGAGACCCAGTACTTC,CASNRIREGQETQYF
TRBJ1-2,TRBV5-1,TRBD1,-,TGCGCCAGCAGCCCCCCCGCCGGTGTGGGGGACAGGCACTTC,CASSPPAGVGDRHF
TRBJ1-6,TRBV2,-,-,TGTGCCAGCAGCCCGACAGAGACGATAAGCCCCCTCCACTTT,CASSPTETISPLHF
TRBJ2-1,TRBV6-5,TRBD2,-,TGTGCCAGTAAACAGGGACTAGCGGCCTACAATGAGCAGTTCTTC,CASKQGLAAYNEQFF
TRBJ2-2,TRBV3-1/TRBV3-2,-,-,TGTGCCAGCAGCCGGGTCGGCGGGCGCGGGGGCCCCGGGGAGCTGTTTTTT,CASSRVGGRGGPGELFF
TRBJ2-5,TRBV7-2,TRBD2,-,TGTGCCAGCAGCCCCCGGCGGGGGGGCGGGGAGACCCAGTACTTC,CASSPRRGGGETQYF
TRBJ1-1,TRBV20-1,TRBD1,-,TGCAGTGCTAGTGACGGACAGGGAACTGAAGCTTTCTTT,CSASDGQGTEAFF
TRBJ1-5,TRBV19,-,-,TGTGCCAGTAGTCCACAGGCCCAGCCCCAGCATTTT,CASSPQAQPQHF
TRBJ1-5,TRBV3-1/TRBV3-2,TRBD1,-,TGTGCCAGCAGCCAGGGAACAGGGGCGTTCCAGCCCCAGCATTTT,CASSQGTGAFQPQHF
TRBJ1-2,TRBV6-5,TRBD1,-,TGTGCCAGCAGCCAACGGGACAGGGGCCATGGCTACACCTTC,CASSQRDRGHGYTF
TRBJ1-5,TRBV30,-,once,TGTGCCTGGAATCAGGGACTTAATCAGCCCCAGCATTTT,CAWNQGLNQPQHF
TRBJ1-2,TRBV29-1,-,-,TGCAGCGTACAAGCGAATAACTATGGCTACACCTTC,CSVQANNYGYTF
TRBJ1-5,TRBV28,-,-,TGTGCCAGCCACGGGGGGGACACATATGGTCAGCCCCAGCATTTT,CASHGGDTYGQPQHF
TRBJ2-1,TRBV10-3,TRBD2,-,TGTGCCATCAGGACTAGCGGGGGGGCCCGGGAGCAGTTCTTC,CAIRTSGGAREQFF
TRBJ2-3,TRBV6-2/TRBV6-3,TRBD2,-,TGTGCCAGCAGTTGGACTAGCGGGAGTGCAGATACGCAGTATTTT,CASSWTSGSADTQYF
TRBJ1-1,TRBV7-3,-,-,TGTGCCAGCAGCCAGCAGGGTTCGTACACTGAAGCTTTCTTT,CASSQQGSYTEAFF
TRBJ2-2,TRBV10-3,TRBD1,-,TGTGCCATCAGGGGAAGGACAGGGGGCCTCGGTAGCACCGGGGAGCTGTTTTTT,CAIRGRTGGLGSTGELFF
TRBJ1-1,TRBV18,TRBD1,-,TGTGCCAGCTCACCGACCGGGACAGGGGCAATCTACACTGAAGCTTTCTTT,CASSPTGTGAIYTEAFF
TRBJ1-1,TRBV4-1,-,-,TGCGCCAGCAGCCCACAGGGTGCTCGGAACACTGAAGCTTTCTTT,CASSPQGARNTEAFF
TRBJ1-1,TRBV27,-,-,TGTGCCAGCAGTCCCCGGGCTGGGAGGGGGAACCCTGAAGCTTTCTTT,CASSPRAGRGNPEAFF
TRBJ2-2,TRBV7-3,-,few,TGTGCCGGGGTCTTGGGGCTAGGGACCGGGGAGCTGTTTTTT,CAGVLGLGTGELFF
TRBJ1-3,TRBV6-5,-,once,TGTGCCAGCAGTTACGGGCGATACTCTGGAAACACCATATATTTT,CASSYGRYSGNTIYF
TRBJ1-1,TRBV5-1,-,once,TGCGCCAGCAGCCCACAATGGGGGGACACTGAAGCTTTCTTT,CASSPQWGDTEAFF